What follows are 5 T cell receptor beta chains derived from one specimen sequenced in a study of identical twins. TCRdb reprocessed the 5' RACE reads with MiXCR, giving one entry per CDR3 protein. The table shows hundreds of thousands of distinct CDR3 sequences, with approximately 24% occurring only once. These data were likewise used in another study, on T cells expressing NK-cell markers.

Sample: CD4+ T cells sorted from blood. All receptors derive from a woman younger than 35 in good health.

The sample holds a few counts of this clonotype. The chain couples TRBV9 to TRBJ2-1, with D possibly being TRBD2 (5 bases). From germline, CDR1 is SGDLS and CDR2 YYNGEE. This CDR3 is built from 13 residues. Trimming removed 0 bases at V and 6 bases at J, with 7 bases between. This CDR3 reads CASSVGLANEQFF. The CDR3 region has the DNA TGTGCCAGCAGCGTAGGCCTAGCCAATGAGCAGTTCTTC.

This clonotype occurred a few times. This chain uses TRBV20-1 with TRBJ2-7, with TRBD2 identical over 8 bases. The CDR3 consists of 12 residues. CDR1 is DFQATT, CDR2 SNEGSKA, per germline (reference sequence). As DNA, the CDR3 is TGCAGCGGATTAGCGGGGAGCTACGAGCAGTACTTC. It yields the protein CSGLAGSYEQYF.

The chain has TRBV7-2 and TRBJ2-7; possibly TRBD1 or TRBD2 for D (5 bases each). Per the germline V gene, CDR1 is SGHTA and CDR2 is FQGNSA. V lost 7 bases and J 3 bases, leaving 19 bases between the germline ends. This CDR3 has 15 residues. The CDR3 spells CASTLGAHRNYEQYF. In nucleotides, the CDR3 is TGTGCCAGCACCCTCGGGGCTCACCGAAACTACGAGCAGTACTTC.

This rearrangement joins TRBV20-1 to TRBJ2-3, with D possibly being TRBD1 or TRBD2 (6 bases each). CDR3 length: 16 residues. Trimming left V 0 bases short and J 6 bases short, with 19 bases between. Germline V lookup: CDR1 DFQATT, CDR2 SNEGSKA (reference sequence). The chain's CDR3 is CSARDGTGDNPDTQYF. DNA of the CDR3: TGCAGTGCTAGAGATGGAACGGGGGACAATCCCGATACGCAGTATTTT.

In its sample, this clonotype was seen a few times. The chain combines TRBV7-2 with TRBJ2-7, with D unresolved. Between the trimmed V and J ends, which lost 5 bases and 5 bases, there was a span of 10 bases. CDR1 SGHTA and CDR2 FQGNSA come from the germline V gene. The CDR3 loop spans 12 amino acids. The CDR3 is CASSPSKHEQYF. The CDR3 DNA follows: TGTGCCAGCAGCCCTAGTAAACACGAGCAGTACTTC.